The 32 T cell receptor beta chains reported below all come from one sample, sequenced in a study of blood T cell repertoires in COVID-19. TCRdb keeps only in-frame clones here, not all; method: immunoSEQ multiplex PCR. The sample carries around 68,000 clones, roughly nine tenths recorded once. Sequenced input: peripheral blood. The origin of the receptors is a man over 45 with active COVID-19.

V is TRBV29-1 and J is TRBJ2-1, with 10 bases aligning to TRBD1. After removal of 2 bases from V and 5 bases from J, the junction contained 6 bases not matched to a gene. CDR1 is SQVTM, CDR2 ANQGSEA, per germline. This CDR3 is built from 15 residues. CDR3 coding DNA: TGCAGCGTTGAACCCGGGACAGGGGACAACAATGAGCAGTTCTTC. This gives the protein CSVEPGTGDNNEQFF.

The chain joins TRBV2 to TRBJ2-5; 7 bases map to TRBD1. Germline lookup yields CDR1 SNHLY and CDR2 FYNNEI. J lost 3 bases, V lost 6 bases, and 1 base had no gene match. The CDR3 contains 12 residues. CDR3 nucleotide sequence: TGTGCCAGCAGCGGGACAGAAGAGACCCAGTACTTC. As protein: CASSGTEETQYF.

The chain links TRBV4-1 to TRBJ2-7, with a weak D call TRBD1 (6 bases). Trimming left V 0 bases short and J 6 bases short, with 15 bases between. The CDR3 sequence is 15 residues long. Per the germline V gene, CDR1 is MGHRA and CDR2 is YSYEKL. CDR3 nucleotide sequence: TGCGCCAGCAGCCAAGATAGGTCAGGGGTTTTCGAGCAGTACTTC. Translated: CASSQDRSGVFEQYF.

V and J are TRBV7-2 and TRBJ2-2; D perhaps matches TRBD1 (7 bases). This CDR3 is 16 amino acids long. With 4 bases removed from V and 1 base from J, the gap between germline ends came to 13 bases. The germline CDR1 and CDR2 sequences are SGHTA and FQGNSA. The CDR3 coding sequence is TGTGCCAGCAGCTCCCAGGGGGGCAGGAACACCGGGGAGCTGTTTTTT. Translation: CASSSQGGRNTGELFF.

J is TRBJ2-3 and V is TRBV6-2 or TRBV6-3, with TRBD2 identical over 8 bases. Per germline, CDR1 MNHEY and CDR2 SVGEGT. This CDR3 comprises 15 residues. Unmatched junction bases numbered 7, after V lost 4 bases and J lost 4 bases. CDR3 loop: CASSSTGGRADTQYF. In DNA form, the CDR3 reads TGTGCCAGCAGTTCTACGGGGGGGCGAGCAGATACGCAGTATTTT.

The chain couples TRBV6-5 to TRBJ1-1, with D tentatively TRBD1 (6 bases). The germline gives CDR1 MNHEY, CDR2 SVGAGI. V was shortened by 4 bases and J by 5 bases, with 11 bases between the two germline ends. The CDR3 runs 13 residues. In nucleotides, the CDR3 is TGTGCCAGCAGTTCTCTAAGGGGGACTGAAGCTTTCTTT. Amino acids: CASSSLRGTEAFF.

The chain is built from TRBV7-2 and TRBJ2-2; 15 bases match TRBD2. The V gene end was trimmed by 5 bases and the J gene end by 3 bases; junction bases not matched to a gene: 7. Germline loops: CDR1 SGHTA, CDR2 FQGNSA. The CDR3 consists of 18 residues. DNA of the CDR3: TGTGCCAGCAGCCAAGGGACTAGCGGGGGGTCTTACACCGGGGAGCTGTTTTTT. This gives the protein CASSQGTSGGSYTGELFF.

The gene calls are TRBV27 and TRBJ1-4; possible D gene TRBD1, 5 bases. Germline V gene sequence: CDR1 MNHEY, CDR2 SMNVEV (reference sequence). Between the trimmed V and J ends, which lost 6 bases and 7 bases, there was a span of 24 bases. This CDR3 has 17 amino acids. CDR3 sequence: CASSFLAGRGVSEKLFF. CDR3 bases: TGTGCCAGCAGCTTTCTCGCGGGGCGGGGGGTCTCTGAAAAACTGTTTTTT.

This clone has more than one count but fewer than ten. The V gene is TRBV6-4, the J gene TRBJ2-2; tentatively, D is TRBD2 (5 bases). Trimming removed 4 bases from V and 1 base from J, with 7 bases in between. The CDR3 totals 14 residues. Germline V gene sequence: CDR1 MRHNA, CDR2 SNTAGT. CDR3 in amino acids: CASSAGLNTGELFF. Written as DNA, the CDR3 is TGTGCCAGCAGTGCCGGACTGAACACCGGGGAGCTGTTTTTT.

The CDR3 coding sequence is TGTGCCAGCAGTGACTCCGAGTTGGAGACCCAGTACTTC. Amino acid sequence: CASSDSELETQYF. The chain has TRBV2 and TRBJ2-5; D is uncertain. Trimming stripped 3 bases from V and 5 bases from J, with 10 bases between. Germline CDR1 and CDR2: SNHLY and FYNNEI. The CDR3 consists of 13 residues.

The V call is TRBV5-1, the J call TRBJ1-1, with TRBD1 as a possible D gene (6 bases). V was clipped by 2 bases and J by 4 bases, with 18 bases between them. CDR3 length: 16 amino acids. CDR1 and CDR2 from the germline V gene are SGHRS and YFSETQ. CDR3: CASSFRGGTVITEAFF. The CDR3 region has the DNA TGCGCCAGCAGCTTTAGGGGGGGAACGGTCATCACTGAAGCTTTCTTT.

The gene calls are TRBV5-8 and TRBJ1-1; 11 bases fit TRBD1. CDR1 and CDR2 from the germline V gene are SGHTS and YDEGEE. The CDR3 is 15 residues long. Trimming cost V 5 bases and J 4 bases; bases outside gene matches: 7. The CDR3 loop is CASSRTGTGGTEAFF. For the CDR3, the DNA is TGTGCCAGCAGTCGGACCGGGACAGGGGGCACTGAAGCTTTCTTT. The entire variable domain, with the rest obtained from reference TRBV5-8 and TRBJ1-1, is as follows: EAGVTQSPTHLIKTRGQQATLRCSPISGHTSVYWYQQALGLGLQFLLWYDEGEERNRGNFPPRFSGRQFPNYSSELNVNALELEDSALYLCASSRTGTGGTEAFFGQGTRLTVV.

This clone showed up just a few times. The rearrangement links TRBV30 to TRBJ2-7; 8 bases map to TRBD1. Per germline, CDR1 GTSNPN and CDR2 SVGIG (reference sequence). Trimming at V came to 2 bases and at J to 2 bases, leaving 8 bases not matched to a gene. The CDR3 runs to 15 residues. The CDR3 sequence: CAWSFRGPSAYEQYF. The CDR3 nucleotides read TGTGCCTGGAGTTTCAGGGGGCCCAGTGCCTACGAGCAGTACTTC.

V gene TRBV27 combines with J gene TRBJ2-7; TRBD1 agrees at 7 bases. Germline values: CDR1 MNHEY, CDR2 SMNVEV (reference sequence). The V and J ends lost 5 bases and 7 bases, in that order; junction bases with no gene match: 11. This CDR3 is 14 amino acids long. CDR3: CASSPGTEISEQYF. The CDR3 region has the DNA TGTGCCAGCAGTCCCGGGACAGAAATCAGTGAGCAGTACTTC.

J is TRBJ2-1 and V is TRBV9, with TRBD2 as a possible D gene (5 bases). This CDR3 comprises 13 residues. CDR1 is SGDLS, CDR2 YYNGEE, per germline. Trimming cost V 0 bases and J 8 bases, with 9 bases left between them. The CDR3 sequence: CASSVEEADEQFF. The CDR3 DNA reads as TGTGCCAGCAGCGTAGAGGAGGCCGATGAGCAGTTCTTC. Variable domain in full (rest from reference TRBV9 and TRBJ2-1): DSGVTQTPKHLITATGQRVTLRCSPRSGDLSVYWYQQSLDQGLQFLIQYYNGEERAKGNILERFSAQQFPDLHSELNLSSLELGDSALYFCASSVEEADEQFFGPGTRLTVL.

The V and J genes are TRBV18 and TRBJ1-4, with 8 bases identical to TRBD1. Germline V gives CDR1 KGHSH, CDR2 LQKENI. The V and J ends lost 6 bases and 4 bases, in that order; junction bases with no gene match: 4. The CDR3 spans 14 residues. The CDR3 here is CASSATGDNEKLFF. CDR3 DNA sequence: TGTGCCAGCTCCGCGACAGGGGATAATGAAAAACTGTTTTTT.

The chain employs TRBV6-4 and TRBJ1-1; unclear D gene. The germline gives CDR1 MRHNA, CDR2 SNTAGT. The CDR3 loop spans 13 amino acids. Trimming shortened V by 6 bases and J by 1 base, and 9 bases separated the two germline ends. CDR3 sequence reads: CASRPGPNTEAFF. The CDR3 nucleotides are TGTGCCAGCAGACCGGGTCCGAACACTGAAGCTTTCTTT.

Remarks on this clone: Compared with germline, one end of the junction differs, possibly owing to a read error. The rearrangement joins TRBV27 to TRBJ1-5, with 10 bases matching TRBD1. This CDR3 is 18 amino acids long. CDR1 and CDR2 from the germline V gene are MNHEY and SMNVEV (reference sequence). As DNA, the CDR3 is TGTGCCAGCAGTTTCATTCCACCGGGACAGGGGACCGATCAGTCCCAGCATTTT. It codes for CASSFIPPGQGTDQSQHF.

This clone was recorded only once. The rearrangement joins TRBV18 to TRBJ1-5, with TRBD1 matching 8 bases. CDR1 is KGHSH, CDR2 LQKENI, per germline. The CDR3 runs to 16 residues. Trimming removed 2 bases from V and 0 bases from J; junction bases left unmatched: 3. CDR3 sequence reads: CASSPGQGVSNQPQHF. CDR3 coding DNA: TGTGCCAGCTCACCAGGACAGGGTGTTAGCAATCAGCCCCAGCATTTT.

The chain recombines TRBV2 with TRBJ1-3, with D possibly matching TRBD1 (5 bases). The germline CDR1 and CDR2 sequences are SNHLY and FYNNEI. This CDR3 has 13 amino acids. The V end was cut by 4 bases, the J end by 2 bases, with 6 bases between. CDR3 residues: CASSGTPGNTIYF. CDR3 DNA: TGTGCCAGCAGTGGGACACCTGGAAACACCATATATTTT.

The chain uses TRBV5-1 and TRBJ2-3; 8 nucleotides align to TRBD2. V was pared by 0 bases and J by 2 bases, with 5 bases of the junction left unmatched. The CDR3 sequence is 16 residues long. In germline, CDR1 is SGHRS, CDR2 YFSETQ. The chain's CDR3 is CASSLVPGGATDTQYF. CDR3 in DNA: TGCGCCAGCAGCTTGGTCCCCGGGGGGGCCACAGATACGCAGTATTTT. Looking up the rest from reference TRBV5-1 and TRBJ2-3 gives the full variable domain: KAGVTQTPRYLIKTRGQQVTLSCSPISGHRSVSWYQQTPGQGLQFLFEYFSETQRNKGNFPGRFSGRQFSNSRSEMNVSTLELGDSALYLCASSLVPGGATDTQYFGPGTRLTVL.

This clone was observed a handful of times. J is TRBJ1-5 and V is TRBV12-5; D remains unclear. CDR3 length: 12 residues. V lost 4 bases and J lost 3, with 4 bases in between. Per the germline V gene, CDR1 is LGHNT and CDR2 is FRNRAP. The CDR3 coding sequence is TGTGCTAGTGGTTCAAACAATCAGCCCCAGCATTTT. It is translated as CASGSNNQPQHF.

This clone has only one observation. The chain employs TRBV5-4 and TRBJ1-3, with TRBD1 as a possible D gene (6 bases). Trimming stripped 4 bases from V and 2 bases from J, with 22 bases between. The CDR3 is made up of 18 amino acids. The germline V gene encodes CDR1 SGHNT and CDR2 YYREEE (reference sequence). The CDR3 coding sequence is TGTGCCAGCAGCGTAAGATCAGGGGTTCGTGGGCCTGGAAACACCATATATTTT. Translated, it gives CASSVRSGVRGPGNTIYF.

This clone appeared a single time. The CDR3 here is CSGDRGLTEAFF. The CDR3 DNA is TGCAGCGGGGACAGGGGGTTGACTGAAGCTTTCTTT. This chain connects TRBV29-1 to TRBJ1-1, with 11 bases lining up with TRBD1. The CDR3 sequence is 12 residues long. Looked up from germline, CDR1 is SQVTM and CDR2 is ANQGSEA. The trim removed 7 bases at V and 5 bases at J, leaving 3 bases unmatched.

The CDR3 DNA sequence: TGTGCCAGCAGTGAAGCGAAGGGGTGGGACACCGGGGAGCTGTTTTTT. This codes for CASSEAKGWDTGELFF. The V call is TRBV6-1, the J call TRBJ2-2, with D perhaps matching TRBD1 (5 bases). This CDR3 region has 16 residues. Germline-derived CDR1 and CDR2 are MNHNS and SASEGT. V was cut by 0 bases and J by 3 bases, with 11 bases left in between.

The chain uses TRBV5-6 and TRBJ2-7; no firm D call. The CDR3 has 14 amino acids. Germline V CDR1 and CDR2: SGHDT, YYEEEE. V shed 3 bases and J shed 3 bases, with 13 bases lying between them. This CDR3 reads CASSSDGRNYEQYF. CDR3 nucleotides: TGTGCCAGCAGCTCTGATGGCAGAAACTACGAGCAGTACTTC.

This clone was observed a handful of times. The chain combines TRBV4-3 with TRBJ1-3; 8 bases align to TRBD1. The CDR3 sequence is 16 residues long. Germline loops: CDR1 LGHNA, CDR2 YSLEER. V lost 4 bases to trimming and J lost 0 bases; unmatched junction nucleotides: 5. CDR3 bases: TGCGCCAGCAGCCCCCGACAGGGGAGCTCTGGAAACACCATATATTTT. It yields the protein CASSPRQGSSGNTIYF.

The V call is TRBV25-1, the J call TRBJ2-1; 11 nucleotides line up with TRBD2. The CDR3 is made up of 15 amino acids. CDR1 and CDR2 (germline): MGHDK, SYGVNS. The ends lost 7 bases at V and 6 bases at J; junction bases unmatched: 8. Here the CDR3 reads CASIPLAGDTNEQFF. CDR3 nucleotides: TGTGCCAGCATCCCACTAGCGGGGGACACCAATGAGCAGTTCTTC.

This clone was counted a single time. The rearrangement joins TRBV15 to TRBJ1-5, with D perhaps matching TRBD1 (5 bases). Trimming removed 1 base at V and 1 base at J, with 14 bases between. Germline CDR1 reads LNHNV; CDR2 reads YYDKDF (reference sequence). The length of the CDR3 is 17 residues. The CDR3 is CATSRGVRGSSNQPQHF. CDR3 nucleotide sequence: TGTGCCACCAGCAGAGGGGTCCGGGGGTCGAGCAATCAGCCCCAGCATTTT.

The rearrangement uses TRBV29-1 and TRBJ2-1; D is possibly TRBD2 (5 bases). There are 14 residues in the CDR3. Trimming removed 3 bases at V and 6 bases at J, with 15 bases between. CDR1 and CDR2 (germline): SQVTM, ANQGSEA. CDR3 DNA sequence: TGCAGCGTTGACACCAGGTGGGAGCGCAATGAGCAGTTCTTC. Its protein is CSVDTRWERNEQFF.

The rearrangement links TRBV29-1 to TRBJ2-5; no reliable D call. Germline lookup yields CDR1 SQVTM and CDR2 ANQGSEA. Trimming stripped 4 bases from V and 2 bases from J, with 5 bases between. This CDR3 is built from 11 residues. CDR3 sequence (DNA): TGCAGCGTTGGGCAACAAGAGACCCAGTACTTC. Translating gives CSVGQQETQYF.

The chain links TRBV28 to TRBJ2-7, with 8 bases lining up with TRBD2. Losses at the gene ends were 6 bases for V and 0 bases for J; bases not matched to a gene: 10. CDR3 length equals 16 residues. In germline, CDR1 is MDHEN, CDR2 SYDVKM. Here the CDR3 DNA reads TGTGCCAGCAGACGACGCTTCGGGGGGGACTCCTACGAGCAGTACTTC. This sequence encodes CASRRRFGGDSYEQYF.